Listed below are T cell receptor beta chains from one sample, sequenced in a study of T cell changes during pregnancy in multiple sclerosis. The method was immunoSEQ multiplex PCR; TCRdb's version includes in-frame clones alone and lacks a portion of them. Of 100,000 or so clones in the sample, about 91% were seen once. Material: peripheral blood, obtained in the second trimester of pregnancy. These TCRs come from a female donor with multiple sclerosis, enrolled in a pregnancy study. CDR3s include the opening cysteine and the closing phenylalanine or tryptophan. The D gene is left open where the match is weak. Where a row states a size, it is once, few, many or the class of an expanded clone; other rows omit it.

d_gene: TRBD1; abundance: -; len: 13; j_gene: TRBJ1-2; v_gene: TRBV19; CDR3nt: TGTGCCAGTAGTATCCAGGGGGCTTACGGCTACACCTTC; CDR3aa: CASSIQGAYGYTF
d_gene: -; abundance: -; len: 11; j_gene: TRBJ1-1; v_gene: TRBV28; CDR3nt: TGTGCCAGCAGGGGGCGGCCTGAAGCTTTCTTT; CDR3aa: CASRGRPEAFF
d_gene: -; abundance: -; len: 14; j_gene: TRBJ1-5; v_gene: TRBV5-1; CDR3nt: TGCGCCAGCAGCCCGGACAGCGACAATCAGCCCCAGCATTTT; CDR3aa: CASSPDSDNQPQHF
d_gene: -; abundance: -; len: 17; j_gene: TRBJ2-5; v_gene: TRBV5-4; CDR3nt: TGTGCCAGCAGCCTAGGAACGTCCCCGCAGGGGTCGGGGACCCAGTACTTC; CDR3aa: CASSLGTSPQGSGTQYF
d_gene: TRBD1; abundance: -; len: 15; j_gene: TRBJ2-1; v_gene: TRBV28; CDR3nt: TGTGCCAGCAGAAACCGACAGGGGCCCTACAATGAGCAGTTCTTC; CDR3aa: CASRNRQGPYNEQFF
d_gene: -; abundance: few; len: 13; j_gene: TRBJ2-7; v_gene: TRBV5-1; CDR3nt: TGCGCCAGCAGCTCGACACAGACCTACGAGCAGTACTTC; CDR3aa: CASSSTQTYEQYF
d_gene: -; abundance: -; len: 15; j_gene: TRBJ1-1; v_gene: TRBV15; CDR3nt: TGTGCCACCAGCAGAGATAGGGGAACGGGCACTGAAGCTTTCTTT; CDR3aa: CATSRDRGTGTEAFF
d_gene: -; abundance: -; len: 15; j_gene: TRBJ2-7; v_gene: TRBV27; CDR3nt: TGTGCCAGCAGTTCTGGGCTCCAGCTTTCGGGGGAGCAGTACTTC; CDR3aa: CASSSGLQLSGEQYF
d_gene: TRBD2; abundance: -; len: 18; j_gene: TRBJ2-7; v_gene: TRBV11-2; CDR3nt: TGTGCCAGCAGCTCGGGACTAGCGGGAGTGACTGGCTCCTACGAGCAGTACTTC; CDR3aa: CASSSGLAGVTGSYEQYF
d_gene: -; abundance: -; len: 13; j_gene: TRBJ2-7; v_gene: TRBV27; CDR3nt: TGTGCCAGCAGTTTTAGCGGTTCCTACGAGCAGTACTTC; CDR3aa: CASSFSGSYEQYF
d_gene: TRBD2; abundance: -; len: 16; j_gene: TRBJ2-7; v_gene: TRBV19; CDR3nt: TGTGCCAGTAGTATGCTAGCGGGAGGGGTATCCTACGAGCAGTACTTC; CDR3aa: CASSMLAGGVSYEQYF
d_gene: -; abundance: -; len: 15; j_gene: TRBJ2-1; v_gene: TRBV4-2; CDR3nt: TGTGCCAGCAGCAAAGAGTCGGAACTAGGTCCAGAGCAGTTCTTC; CDR3aa: CASSKESELGPEQFF
d_gene: TRBD2; abundance: -; len: 16; j_gene: TRBJ2-5; v_gene: TRBV7-9; CDR3nt: TGTGCCAGCAGCTTAGCGCTCCTAGCGGAACAAGAGACCCAGTACTTC; CDR3aa: CASSLALLAEQETQYF
d_gene: -; abundance: few; len: 12; j_gene: TRBJ2-7; v_gene: TRBV27; CDR3nt: TGTGCCAGCAGTTTAACGGGGAACGAGCAGTACTTC; CDR3aa: CASSLTGNEQYF
d_gene: -; abundance: -; len: 12; j_gene: TRBJ1-2; v_gene: TRBV9; CDR3nt: TGTGCCAGCAGAACAGCTTTCTATGGCTACACCTTC; CDR3aa: CASRTAFYGYTF
d_gene: -; abundance: -; len: 13; j_gene: TRBJ1-1; v_gene: TRBV28; CDR3nt: TGTGCCAGCAAACTTGACTGGTCCACTGAAGCTTTCTTT; CDR3aa: CASKLDWSTEAFF
d_gene: -; abundance: -; len: 14; j_gene: TRBJ2-1; v_gene: TRBV10-3; CDR3nt: TGTGCCATCAGTGAGACGCCGGGAGTCAATGAGCAGTTCTTC; CDR3aa: CAISETPGVNEQFF
d_gene: -; abundance: -; len: 12; j_gene: TRBJ1-4; v_gene: TRBV29-1; CDR3nt: TGCAGCGTAAAGGTGGGAGGTGAAAAACTGTTTTTT; CDR3aa: CSVKVGGEKLFF
d_gene: -; abundance: -; len: 13; j_gene: TRBJ2-1; v_gene: TRBV4-1; CDR3nt: TGCGCCAGCCCCCGGGATCACAACAATGAGCAGTTCTTC; CDR3aa: CASPRDHNNEQFF
d_gene: -; abundance: -; len: 13; j_gene: TRBJ2-1; v_gene: TRBV11-2; CDR3nt: TGTGCCAGCAGCTTAGTATTGCGGAATGAGCAGTTCTTC; CDR3aa: CASSLVLRNEQFF
d_gene: TRBD1; abundance: -; len: 14; j_gene: TRBJ2-2; v_gene: TRBV2; CDR3nt: TGTGCCAGCAGTCAAACAGGGGTCACCGGGGAGCTGTTTTTT; CDR3aa: CASSQTGVTGELFF
d_gene: TRBD2; abundance: -; len: 14; j_gene: TRBJ2-1; v_gene: TRBV7-9; CDR3nt: TGTGCCAGCAGCTTCTATACTAGCGGGATTGAGCAGTTCTTC; CDR3aa: CASSFYTSGIEQFF
d_gene: TRBD2; abundance: -; len: 13; j_gene: TRBJ2-7; v_gene: TRBV5-1; CDR3nt: TGCGCCAGCAGTCCTCTAGCGGGTCACGAGCAGTACTTC; CDR3aa: CASSPLAGHEQYF
d_gene: TRBD2; abundance: once; len: 16; j_gene: TRBJ2-1; v_gene: TRBV18; CDR3nt: TGTGCCAGCTCACGACTAGCGGGGGGTTATTACAATGAGCAGTTCTTC; CDR3aa: CASSRLAGGYYNEQFF
d_gene: TRBD1; abundance: once; len: 15; j_gene: TRBJ1-3; v_gene: TRBV28; CDR3nt: TGTGCCAGCAGTCCGAGGGGGCGGGGAGGAAACACCATATATTTT; CDR3aa: CASSPRGRGGNTIYF
d_gene: TRBD1; abundance: -; len: 13; j_gene: TRBJ1-5; v_gene: TRBV28; CDR3nt: TGTGCCAGCAGTGACAGGGGGGTTCAGCCCCAGCATTTT; CDR3aa: CASSDRGVQPQHF
d_gene: TRBD2; abundance: -; len: 14; j_gene: TRBJ2-1; v_gene: TRBV28; CDR3nt: TGTGCCAGCGGCGGACTAGCGGAAATAGAGGGGCAGTTCTTC; CDR3aa: CASGGLAEIEGQFF
d_gene: TRBD1; abundance: -; len: 14; j_gene: TRBJ2-3; v_gene: TRBV5-1; CDR3nt: TGCGCCAGCAGCTTGGACAGGGGAACAGATACGCAGTATTTT; CDR3aa: CASSLDRGTDTQYF
d_gene: -; abundance: -; len: 14; j_gene: TRBJ1-2; v_gene: TRBV27; CDR3nt: TGTGCCAGCAGTTTATCGGCAGGGCCCTATGGCTACACCTTC; CDR3aa: CASSLSAGPYGYTF
d_gene: TRBD1; abundance: -; len: 14; j_gene: TRBJ1-2; v_gene: TRBV19; CDR3nt: TGTGCCAGTAGTAGGTCCGGGACAGGGGGCGCCTACACCTTC; CDR3aa: CASSRSGTGGAYTF
d_gene: -; abundance: few; len: 15; j_gene: TRBJ2-1; v_gene: TRBV27; CDR3nt: TGTGCCAGCAGTTTATCGAGAGGAGGGCGTAATGAGCAGTTCTTC; CDR3aa: CASSLSRGGRNEQFF
d_gene: TRBD2; abundance: -; len: 16; j_gene: TRBJ2-1; v_gene: TRBV4-1; CDR3nt: TGCGCCAGCAGCCAAGTACTTCTAGCGGGAGGAGGGGAGCAGTTCTTC; CDR3aa: CASSQVLLAGGGEQFF
d_gene: TRBD1; abundance: -; len: 16; j_gene: TRBJ2-3; v_gene: TRBV27; CDR3nt: TGTGCCAGCAGTAGACGGACAGGTTTATTCACAGATACGCAGTATTTT; CDR3aa: CASSRRTGLFTDTQYF
d_gene: -; abundance: -; len: 15; j_gene: TRBJ2-1; v_gene: TRBV19; CDR3nt: TGTGCCAGTAGTATCTATCCTAGCTCCTACAATGAGCAGTTCTTC; CDR3aa: CASSIYPSSYNEQFF
d_gene: TRBD1; abundance: few; len: 13; j_gene: TRBJ2-7; v_gene: TRBV2; CDR3nt: TGTGCCAGCGGCCGGGACAGGCAATACGAGCAGTACTTC; CDR3aa: CASGRDRQYEQYF
d_gene: TRBD1; abundance: -; len: 14; j_gene: TRBJ1-4; v_gene: TRBV6-1; CDR3nt: TGTGCCAGTGGGACAGGGAGAACTAATGAAAAACTGTTTTTT; CDR3aa: CASGTGRTNEKLFF
d_gene: -; abundance: -; len: 15; j_gene: TRBJ2-3; v_gene: TRBV15; CDR3nt: TGTGCCACCAGCAGGAGGGAGAACAAACAAGATACGCAGTATTTT; CDR3aa: CATSRRENKQDTQYF
d_gene: -; abundance: -; len: 13; j_gene: TRBJ2-7; v_gene: TRBV28; CDR3nt: TGTGCCAGCAGGGCCTGGAGCTCCTACGAGCAGTACTTC; CDR3aa: CASRAWSSYEQYF
d_gene: TRBD1; abundance: -; len: 14; j_gene: TRBJ1-2; v_gene: TRBV28; CDR3nt: TGTGCCAGCAGCCAGAGGGACAGGTTAAATGGCTACACCTTC; CDR3aa: CASSQRDRLNGYTF
d_gene: -; abundance: -; len: 13; j_gene: TRBJ1-2; v_gene: TRBV6-1; CDR3nt: TGTGCCAGCACCCGGGACTCACCCGGTGGCTACACCTTC; CDR3aa: CASTRDSPGGYTF
d_gene: -; abundance: -; len: 14; j_gene: TRBJ2-7; v_gene: TRBV5-1; CDR3nt: TGCGCCAGCAGCTTGTATGGGGGAGGCTACGAGCAGTACTTC; CDR3aa: CASSLYGGGYEQYF
d_gene: TRBD1; abundance: -; len: 14; j_gene: TRBJ2-1; v_gene: TRBV10-3; CDR3nt: TGTGCCACCTCGGGACAGGGGAGCGGAGGTGAGCAGTTCTTC; CDR3aa: CATSGQGSGGEQFF
d_gene: TRBD2; abundance: -; len: 15; j_gene: TRBJ2-1; v_gene: TRBV6-5; CDR3nt: TGTGCCAGCAGCCTGACTAGCGGCTCCTACAATGAGCAGTTCTTC; CDR3aa: CASSLTSGSYNEQFF